This TCR beta chain originates from a study of T cell responses to AZD1222 COVID-19 vaccine. Germline values: CDR1 MNHEY, CDR2 SMNVEV (reference sequence). This CDR3 contains 17 residues. The V end lost 5 bases, the J end lost 7 bases, and 26 bases lay between the germline ends. Study-wide points: Close to half of spike-specific TCRs reportedly recognize unmutated variant regions.

Generated by immunoSEQ multiplex PCR, the TCRdb table keeps only in-frame clones and is missing some. In the table there are fewer than 150,000 clones, 85% to 90% of which are singletons. Regarding this clone: What it binds is unknown.

The sequence came from an adult who received the AZD1222 COVID-19 vaccine. The gene calls are TRBV27 and TRBJ1-1; a possible D gene is TRBD1 (6 bases). The sequencing used peripheral blood, collected 28 days after the second AZD1222 dose. CDR3 in amino acids: CASSPPPDDRKDIEAFF. CDR3 DNA: TGTGCCAGCAGTCCCCCCCCCGACGACAGGAAAGACATTGAAGCTTTCTTT.